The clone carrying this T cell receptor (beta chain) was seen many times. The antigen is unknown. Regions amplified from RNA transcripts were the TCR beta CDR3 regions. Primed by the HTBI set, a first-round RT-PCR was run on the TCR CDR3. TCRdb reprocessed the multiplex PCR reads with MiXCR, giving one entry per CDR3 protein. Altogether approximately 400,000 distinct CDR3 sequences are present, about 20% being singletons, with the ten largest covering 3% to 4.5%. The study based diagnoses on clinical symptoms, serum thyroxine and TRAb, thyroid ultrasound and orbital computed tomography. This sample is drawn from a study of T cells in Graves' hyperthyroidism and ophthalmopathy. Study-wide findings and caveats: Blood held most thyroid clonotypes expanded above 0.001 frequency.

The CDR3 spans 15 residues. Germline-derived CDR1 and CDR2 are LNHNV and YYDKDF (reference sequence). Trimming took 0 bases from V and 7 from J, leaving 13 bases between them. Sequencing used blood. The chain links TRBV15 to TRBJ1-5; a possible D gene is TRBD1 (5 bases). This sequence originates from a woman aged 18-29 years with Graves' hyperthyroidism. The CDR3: CATSREAGSWQPQHF. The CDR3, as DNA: TGTGCCACCAGCAGAGAAGCAGGGTCTTGGCAGCCCCAGCATTTT.